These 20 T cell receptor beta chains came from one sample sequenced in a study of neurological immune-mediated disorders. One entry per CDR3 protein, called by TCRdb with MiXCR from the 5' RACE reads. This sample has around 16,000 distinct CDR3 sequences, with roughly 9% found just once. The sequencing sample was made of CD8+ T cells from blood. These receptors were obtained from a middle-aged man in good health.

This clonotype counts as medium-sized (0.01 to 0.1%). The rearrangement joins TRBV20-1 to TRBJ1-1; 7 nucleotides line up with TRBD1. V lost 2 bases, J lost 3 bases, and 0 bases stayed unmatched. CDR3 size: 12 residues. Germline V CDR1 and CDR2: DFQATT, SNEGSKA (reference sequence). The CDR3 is CSARQGDTEAFF. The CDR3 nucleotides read TGCAGTGCTAGACAGGGGGACACTGAAGCTTTCTTT.

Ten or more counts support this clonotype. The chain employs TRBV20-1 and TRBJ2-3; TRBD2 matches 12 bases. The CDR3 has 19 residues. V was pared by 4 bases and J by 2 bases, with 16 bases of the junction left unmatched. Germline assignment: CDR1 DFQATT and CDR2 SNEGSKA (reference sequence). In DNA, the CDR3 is TGCAGTGCTACCGGGGGCCGTATCGGACTAGCGGGACTCACAGATACGCAGTATTTT. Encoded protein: CSATGGRIGLAGLTDTQYF.

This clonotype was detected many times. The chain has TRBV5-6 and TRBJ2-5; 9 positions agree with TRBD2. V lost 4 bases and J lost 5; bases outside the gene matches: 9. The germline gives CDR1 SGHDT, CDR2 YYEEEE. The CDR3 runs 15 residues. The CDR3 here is CASSQDSGSWETQYF. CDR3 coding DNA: TGTGCCAGCAGCCAGGATAGCGGGAGCTGGGAGACCCAGTACTTC.

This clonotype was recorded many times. CDR3 in amino acids: CASSQTRGQGSYGYTF. In DNA, the CDR3 is TGCGCCAGCAGCCAGACTCGAGGACAGGGGAGCTATGGCTACACCTTC. The chain uses TRBV4-3 and TRBJ1-2; TRBD1 agrees at 9 bases. CDR1 is LGHNA, CDR2 YSLEER, per germline. The V segment lost 3 bases and the J segment 4 bases; nucleotides outside the gene matches: 9. The CDR3 spans 16 residues.

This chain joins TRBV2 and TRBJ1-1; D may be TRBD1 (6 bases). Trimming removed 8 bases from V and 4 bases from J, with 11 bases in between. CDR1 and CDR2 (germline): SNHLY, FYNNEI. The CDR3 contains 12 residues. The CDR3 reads CASLQGRTEAFF. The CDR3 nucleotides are TGTGCCAGCCTACAGGGTCGCACTGAAGCTTTCTTT.

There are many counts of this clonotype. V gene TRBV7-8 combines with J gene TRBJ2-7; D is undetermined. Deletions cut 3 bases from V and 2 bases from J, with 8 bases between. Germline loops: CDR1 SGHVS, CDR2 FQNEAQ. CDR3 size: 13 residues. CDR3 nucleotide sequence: TGTGCCAGCAGCTTTAACCAGGCCTACGAGCAGTACTTC. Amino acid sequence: CASSFNQAYEQYF.

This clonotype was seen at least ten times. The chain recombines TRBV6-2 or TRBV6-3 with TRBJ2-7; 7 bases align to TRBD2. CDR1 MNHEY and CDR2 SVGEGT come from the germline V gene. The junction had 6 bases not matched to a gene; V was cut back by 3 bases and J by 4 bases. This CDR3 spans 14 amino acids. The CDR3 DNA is TGTGCCAGCAGTTATGAGGGAGGGCCTTACGAGCAGTACTTC. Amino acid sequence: CASSYEGGPYEQYF.

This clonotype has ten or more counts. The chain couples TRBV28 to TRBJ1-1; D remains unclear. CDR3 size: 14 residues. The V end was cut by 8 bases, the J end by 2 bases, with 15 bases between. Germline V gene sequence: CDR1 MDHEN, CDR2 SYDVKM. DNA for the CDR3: TGTGCCAGCCAGTTTGGTGGGGTTAACACTGAAGCTTTCTTT. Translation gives CASQFGGVNTEAFF.

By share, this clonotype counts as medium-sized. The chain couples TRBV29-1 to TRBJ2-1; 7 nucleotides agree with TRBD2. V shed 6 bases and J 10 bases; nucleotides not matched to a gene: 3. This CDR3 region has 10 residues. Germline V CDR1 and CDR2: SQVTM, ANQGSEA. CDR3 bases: TGCAGCGTAAGACTAGCAGAGCAGTTCTTC. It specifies CSVRLAEQFF.

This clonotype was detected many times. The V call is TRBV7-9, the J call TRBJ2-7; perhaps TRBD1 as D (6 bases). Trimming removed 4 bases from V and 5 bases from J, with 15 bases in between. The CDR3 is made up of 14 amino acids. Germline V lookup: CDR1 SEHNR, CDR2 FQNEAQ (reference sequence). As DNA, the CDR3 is TGTGCCAGCAGCTCGAGGCAGGGGTCCAACGAGCAGTACTTC. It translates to CASSSRQGSNEQYF.

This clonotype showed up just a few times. The CDR3 DNA sequence: TGTGCCTGGAGTGTTGGGGTCTCCTATAATTCACCCCTCCACTTT. It yields the protein CAWSVGVSYNSPLHF. The chain is built from TRBV30 and TRBJ1-6, with no clear D. V was trimmed by 0 bases and J by 0 bases, leaving 6 bases between them. Per germline, CDR1 GTSNPN and CDR2 SVGIG (reference sequence). This CDR3 contains 15 residues.

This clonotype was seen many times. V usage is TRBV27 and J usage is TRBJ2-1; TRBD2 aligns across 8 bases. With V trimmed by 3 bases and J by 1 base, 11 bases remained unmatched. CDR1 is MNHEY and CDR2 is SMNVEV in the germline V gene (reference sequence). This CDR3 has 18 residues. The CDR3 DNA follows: TGTGCCAGCAGTTTGGAGGCGGGAGGCCTGCCATCCTACAATGAGCAGTTCTTC. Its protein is CASSLEAGGLPSYNEQFF.

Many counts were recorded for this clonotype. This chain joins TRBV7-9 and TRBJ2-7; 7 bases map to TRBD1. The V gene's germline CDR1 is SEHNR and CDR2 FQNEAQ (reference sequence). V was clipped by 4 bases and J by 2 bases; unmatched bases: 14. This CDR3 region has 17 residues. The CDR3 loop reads CASSSLKLKTGPYEQYF. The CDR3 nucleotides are TGTGCCAGCAGCTCCTTGAAGTTAAAGACAGGGCCCTACGAGCAGTACTTC.

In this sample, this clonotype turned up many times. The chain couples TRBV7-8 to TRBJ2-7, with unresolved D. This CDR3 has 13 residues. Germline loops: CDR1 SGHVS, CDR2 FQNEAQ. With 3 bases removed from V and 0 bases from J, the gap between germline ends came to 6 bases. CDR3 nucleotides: TGTGCCAGCAGCTTCGAAAGCTCCTACGAGCAGTACTTC. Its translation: CASSFESSYEQYF.

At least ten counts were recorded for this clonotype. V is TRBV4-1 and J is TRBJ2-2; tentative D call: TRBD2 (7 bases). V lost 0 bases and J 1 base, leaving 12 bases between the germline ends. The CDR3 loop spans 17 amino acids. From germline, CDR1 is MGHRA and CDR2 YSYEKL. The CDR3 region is CASSQDWRGRNTGELFF. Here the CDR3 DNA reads TGCGCCAGCAGCCAAGATTGGCGGGGGCGGAACACCGGGGAGCTGTTTTTT.

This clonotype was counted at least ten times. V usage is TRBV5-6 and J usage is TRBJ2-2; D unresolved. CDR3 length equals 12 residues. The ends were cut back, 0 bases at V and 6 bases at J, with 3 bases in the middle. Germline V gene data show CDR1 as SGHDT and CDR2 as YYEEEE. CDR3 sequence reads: CASSLEAGELFF. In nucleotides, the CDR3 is TGTGCCAGCAGCTTGGAAGCCGGGGAGCTGTTTTTT.

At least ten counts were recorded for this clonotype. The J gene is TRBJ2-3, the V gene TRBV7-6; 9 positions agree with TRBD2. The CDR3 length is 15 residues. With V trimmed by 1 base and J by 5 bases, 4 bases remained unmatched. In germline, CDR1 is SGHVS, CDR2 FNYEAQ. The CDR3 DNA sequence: TGTGCCAGCAGCTTAGTGCGGGAGGGTCTAGATACGCAGTATTTT. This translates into CASSLVREGLDTQYF.

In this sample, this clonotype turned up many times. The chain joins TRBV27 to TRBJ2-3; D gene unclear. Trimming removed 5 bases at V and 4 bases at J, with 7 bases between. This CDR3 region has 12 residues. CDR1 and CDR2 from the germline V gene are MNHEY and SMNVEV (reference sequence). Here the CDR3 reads CASSPLSDTQYF. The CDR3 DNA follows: TGTGCCAGCAGTCCGTTGTCAGATACGCAGTATTTT.

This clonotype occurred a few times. CDR3 bases: TGCAGTGCAGACACATACTTCTCCTACAATGAGCAGTTCTTC. This codes for CSADTYFSYNEQFF. This chain links TRBV20-1 with TRBJ2-1; D is undetermined. The V gene's germline CDR1 is DFQATT and CDR2 SNEGSKA (reference sequence). There are 14 residues in the CDR3. Trimming left V 6 bases short and J 0 bases short, with 12 bases between.

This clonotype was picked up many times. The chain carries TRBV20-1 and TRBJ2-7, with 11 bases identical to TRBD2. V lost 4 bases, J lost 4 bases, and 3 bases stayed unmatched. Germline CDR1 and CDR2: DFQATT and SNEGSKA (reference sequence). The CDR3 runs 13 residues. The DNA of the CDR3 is TGCAGTGCTACTAGCGGGAGGTTTTACGAGCAGTACTTC. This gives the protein CSATSGRFYEQYF.